This TCR beta chain was sequenced for a study of T cell responses to AZD1222 COVID-19 vaccine. Some clones are missing from TCRdb's copy, which holds only in-frame ones; the method was immunoSEQ multiplex PCR. This table has 85,000 to 90,000 clones, 85% to 90% appearing once. The sequence was collected from an adult who received the AZD1222 COVID-19 vaccine. The specimen was peripheral blood, collected 28 days after the second AZD1222 dose.

CDR3 bases: TGTGCCAGCAGTTTAGAGACAGGGGGTATGCAGTACTTC. Translating gives CASSLETGGMQYF. V usage is TRBV6-5 and J usage is TRBJ2-7; 9 nucleotides align to TRBD1. Germline loops: CDR1 MNHEY, CDR2 SVGAGI. V trimming: 4 bases; J trimming: 9 bases; junction bases outside the gene matches: 7. CDR3 length equals 13 residues.